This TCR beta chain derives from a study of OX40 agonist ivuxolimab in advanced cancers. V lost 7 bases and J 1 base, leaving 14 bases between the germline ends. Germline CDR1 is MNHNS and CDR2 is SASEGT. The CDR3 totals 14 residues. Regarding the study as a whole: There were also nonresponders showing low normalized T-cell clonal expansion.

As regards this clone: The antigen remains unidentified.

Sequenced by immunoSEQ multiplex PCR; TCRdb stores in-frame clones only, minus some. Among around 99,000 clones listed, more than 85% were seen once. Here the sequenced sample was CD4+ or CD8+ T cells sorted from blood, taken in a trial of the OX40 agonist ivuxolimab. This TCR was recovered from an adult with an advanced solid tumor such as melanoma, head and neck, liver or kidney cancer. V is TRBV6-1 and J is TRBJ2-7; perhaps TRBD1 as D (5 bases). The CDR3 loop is CASITPGNSYEQYF. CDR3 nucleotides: TGTGCCAGCATAACTCCAGGGAATTCCTACGAGCAGTACTTC.